This entry features one T cell receptor (beta chain) sequence. Its specificity is not known. This sample was included in a study of PD-1 blockade in classical Hodgkin lymphoma. Study-wide results and caveats: Complete responders possessed baseline diversity comparable to newly diagnosed patients. Relative to healthy donors, newly diagnosed patients reportedly had lower baseline TCR diversity, which was reported as lower still in relapsed/refractory patients.

Using immunoSEQ multiplex PCR, the repertoire was profiled, and TCRdb retains in-frame clones only, with some absent. Here the sample spans approximately 13,000 clones, roughly 92% being singletons. All patients relapsed after autologous stem cell transplantation, and brentuximab vedotin exposure varied. This CDR3 comprises 11 residues. V dropped 6 bases and J dropped 3 bases, with 9 bases sitting between them. Germline loops: CDR1 SQVTM, CDR2 ANQGSEA. The material sequenced was peripheral blood mononuclear cells (PBMCs), taken at baseline. J is TRBJ2-7 and V is TRBV29-1; tentative D call: TRBD2 (6 bases). This TCR derives from a human donor with classical Hodgkin lymphoma. CDR3 coding DNA: TGCAGCGTGGAGGGGTACTACGAGCAGTACTTC. Translation: CSVEGYYEQYF.